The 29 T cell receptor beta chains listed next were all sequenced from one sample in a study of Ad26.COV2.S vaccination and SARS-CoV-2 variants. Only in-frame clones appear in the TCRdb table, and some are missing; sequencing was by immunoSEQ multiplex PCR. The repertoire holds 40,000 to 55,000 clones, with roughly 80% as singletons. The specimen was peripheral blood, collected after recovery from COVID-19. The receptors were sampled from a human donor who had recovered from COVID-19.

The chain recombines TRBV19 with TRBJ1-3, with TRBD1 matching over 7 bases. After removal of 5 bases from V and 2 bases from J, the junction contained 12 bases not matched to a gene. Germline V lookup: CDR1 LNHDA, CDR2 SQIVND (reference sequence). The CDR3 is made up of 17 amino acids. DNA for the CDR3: TGTGCCAGTAGTTTAACACACCAAGGGGGCACTGGAAACACCATATATTTT. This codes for CASSLTHQGGTGNTIYF.

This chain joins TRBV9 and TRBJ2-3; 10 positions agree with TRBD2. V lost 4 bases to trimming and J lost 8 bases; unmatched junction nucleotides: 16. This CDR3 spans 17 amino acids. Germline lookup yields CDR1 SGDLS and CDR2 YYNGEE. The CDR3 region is CASSPELAGANAGTQYF. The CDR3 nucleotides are TGTGCCAGCAGCCCCGAGCTAGCGGGGGCCAATGCGGGTACGCAGTATTTT.

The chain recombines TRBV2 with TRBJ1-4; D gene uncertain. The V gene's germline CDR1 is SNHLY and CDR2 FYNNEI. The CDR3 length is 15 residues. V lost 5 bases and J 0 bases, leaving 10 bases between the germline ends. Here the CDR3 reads CASSPFFPTNEKLFF. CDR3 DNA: TGTGCCAGCAGTCCCTTCTTCCCAACTAATGAAAAACTGTTTTTT.

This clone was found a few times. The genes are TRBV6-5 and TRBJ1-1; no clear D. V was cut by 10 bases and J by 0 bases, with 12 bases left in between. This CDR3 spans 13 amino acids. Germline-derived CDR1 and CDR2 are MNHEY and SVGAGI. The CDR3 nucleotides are TGTGCCATCGTTAGTTGGATGAACACTGAAGCTTTCTTT. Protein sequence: CAIVSWMNTEAFF.

This chain's CDR3 is CATSDGGNTIYF. The CDR3 DNA reads as TGTGCCACCAGCGATGGAGGAAACACCATATATTTT. The chain has TRBV24-1 and TRBJ1-3; D is uncertain. The CDR3 totals 12 residues. The V gene lost 7 bases and the J gene lost 4 bases, with 7 bases spanning the gap. Germline V gene sequence: CDR1 KGHDR, CDR2 SFDVKD.

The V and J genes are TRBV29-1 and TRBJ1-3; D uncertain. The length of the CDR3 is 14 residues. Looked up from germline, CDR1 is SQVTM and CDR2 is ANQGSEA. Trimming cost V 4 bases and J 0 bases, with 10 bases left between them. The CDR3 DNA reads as TGCAGCGTTGTTTACGGGTTCTCTGGAAACACCATATATTTT. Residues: CSVVYGFSGNTIYF.

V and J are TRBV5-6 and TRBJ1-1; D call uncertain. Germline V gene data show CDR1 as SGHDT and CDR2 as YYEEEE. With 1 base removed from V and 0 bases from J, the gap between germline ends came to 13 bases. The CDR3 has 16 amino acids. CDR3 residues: CASSLRVGTMNTEAFF. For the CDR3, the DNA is TGTGCCAGCAGCTTGAGGGTAGGCACCATGAACACTGAAGCTTTCTTT.

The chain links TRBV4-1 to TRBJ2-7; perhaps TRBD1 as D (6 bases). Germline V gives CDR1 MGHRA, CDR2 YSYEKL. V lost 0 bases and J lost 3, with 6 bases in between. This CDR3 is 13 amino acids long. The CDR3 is CASSQDRGYEQYV. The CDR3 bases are TGCGCCAGCAGCCAAGACAGGGGCTACGAGCAGTACGTC.

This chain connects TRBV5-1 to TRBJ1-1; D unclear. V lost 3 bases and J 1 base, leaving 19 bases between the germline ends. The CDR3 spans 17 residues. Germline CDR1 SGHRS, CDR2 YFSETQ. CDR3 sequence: CASSSSVGREPNTEAFF. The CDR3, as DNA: TGCGCCAGCAGCTCCAGCGTCGGGCGGGAACCGAACACTGAAGCTTTCTTT.

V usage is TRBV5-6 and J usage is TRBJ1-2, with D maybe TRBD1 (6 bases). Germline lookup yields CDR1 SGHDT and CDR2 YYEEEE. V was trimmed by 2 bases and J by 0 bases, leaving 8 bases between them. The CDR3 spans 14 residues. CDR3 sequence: CASSLRTANYGYTF. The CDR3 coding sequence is TGTGCCAGCAGCTTACGGACAGCTAACTATGGCTACACCTTC.

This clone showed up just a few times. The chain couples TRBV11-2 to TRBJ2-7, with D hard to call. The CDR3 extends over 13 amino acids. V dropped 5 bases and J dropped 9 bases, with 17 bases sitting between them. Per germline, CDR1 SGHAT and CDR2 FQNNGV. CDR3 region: CASSIPSGSRQYF. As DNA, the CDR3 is TGTGCCAGCAGCATCCCCTCAGGCAGCCGGCAGTACTTC.

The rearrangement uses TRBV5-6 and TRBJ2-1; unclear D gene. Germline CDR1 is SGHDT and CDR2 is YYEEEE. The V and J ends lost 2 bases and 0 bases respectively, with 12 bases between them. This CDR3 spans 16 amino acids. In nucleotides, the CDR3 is TGTGCCAGCAGCTTCAGAATTGTAGGCTCCTACAATGAGCAGTTCTTC. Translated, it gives CASSFRIVGSYNEQFF.

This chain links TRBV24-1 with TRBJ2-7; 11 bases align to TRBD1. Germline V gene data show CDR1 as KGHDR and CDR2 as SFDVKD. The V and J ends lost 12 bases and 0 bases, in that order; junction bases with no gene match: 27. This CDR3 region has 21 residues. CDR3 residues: CAACDGTGGIPGLARSYEQYF. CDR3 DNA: TGTGCCGCTTGCGATGGGACAGGGGGTATTCCGGGACTGGCCCGCTCCTACGAGCAGTACTTC.

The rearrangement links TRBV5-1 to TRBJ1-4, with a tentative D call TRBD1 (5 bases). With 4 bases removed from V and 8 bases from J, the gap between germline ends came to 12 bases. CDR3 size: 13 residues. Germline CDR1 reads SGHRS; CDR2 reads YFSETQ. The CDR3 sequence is CASSRQGKEKLFF. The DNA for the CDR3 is TGCGCCAGCAGCAGGCAGGGAAAGGAAAAACTGTTTTTT. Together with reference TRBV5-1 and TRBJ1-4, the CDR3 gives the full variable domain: KAGVTQTPRYLIKTRGQQVTLSCSPISGHRSVSWYQQTPGQGLQFLFEYFSETQRNKGNFPGRFSGRQFSNSRSEMNVSTLELGDSALYLCASSRQGKEKLFFGSGTQLSVL.

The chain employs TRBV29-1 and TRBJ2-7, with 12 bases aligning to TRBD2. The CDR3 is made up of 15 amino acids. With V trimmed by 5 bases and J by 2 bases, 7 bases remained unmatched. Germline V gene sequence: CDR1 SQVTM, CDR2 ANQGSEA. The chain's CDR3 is CSVFRGLAGTYEQYF. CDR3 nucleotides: TGCAGCGTTTTCCGGGGACTAGCGGGCACCTACGAGCAGTACTTC.

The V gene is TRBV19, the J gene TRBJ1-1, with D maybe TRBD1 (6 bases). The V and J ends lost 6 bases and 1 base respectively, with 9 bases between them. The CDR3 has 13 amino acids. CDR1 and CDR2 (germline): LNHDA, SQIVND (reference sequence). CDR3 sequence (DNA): TGTGCCAGTAGGGACAGCTCGAACACTGAAGCTTTCTTT. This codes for CASRDSSNTEAFF.

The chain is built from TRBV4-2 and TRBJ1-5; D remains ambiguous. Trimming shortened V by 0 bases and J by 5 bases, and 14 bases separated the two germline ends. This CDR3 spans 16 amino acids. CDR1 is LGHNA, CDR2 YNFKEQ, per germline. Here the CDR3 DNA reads TGTGCCAGCAGCCAAGATCATTTTAGCACATATCAGCCCCAGCATTTT. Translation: CASSQDHFSTYQPQHF.

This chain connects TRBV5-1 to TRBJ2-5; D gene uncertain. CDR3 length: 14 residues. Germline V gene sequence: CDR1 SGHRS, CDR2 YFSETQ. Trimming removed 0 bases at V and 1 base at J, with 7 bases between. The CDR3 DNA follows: TGCGCCAGCAGCTTGGTTCAGCCCCAAGAGACCCAGTACTTC. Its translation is CASSLVQPQETQYF.

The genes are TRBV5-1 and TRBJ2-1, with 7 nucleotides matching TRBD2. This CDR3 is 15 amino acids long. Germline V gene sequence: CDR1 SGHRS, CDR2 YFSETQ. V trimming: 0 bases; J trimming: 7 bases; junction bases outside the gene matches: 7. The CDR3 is CASSLGASGVNEQFF. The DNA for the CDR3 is TGCGCCAGCAGCTTGGGTGCTAGCGGTGTGAATGAGCAGTTCTTC.

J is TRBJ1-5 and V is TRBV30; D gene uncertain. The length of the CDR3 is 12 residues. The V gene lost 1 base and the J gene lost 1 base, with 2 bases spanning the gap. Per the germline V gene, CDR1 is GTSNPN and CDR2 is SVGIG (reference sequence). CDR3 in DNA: TGTGCCTGGAGTGGCAGCAATCAGCCCCAGCATTTT. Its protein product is CAWSGSNQPQHF.

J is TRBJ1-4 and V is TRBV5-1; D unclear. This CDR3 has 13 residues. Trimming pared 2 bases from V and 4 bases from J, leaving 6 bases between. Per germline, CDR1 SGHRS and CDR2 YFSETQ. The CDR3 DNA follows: TGCGCCAGCAGCTTTTCTATTAATGAAAAACTGTTTTTT. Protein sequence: CASSFSINEKLFF.

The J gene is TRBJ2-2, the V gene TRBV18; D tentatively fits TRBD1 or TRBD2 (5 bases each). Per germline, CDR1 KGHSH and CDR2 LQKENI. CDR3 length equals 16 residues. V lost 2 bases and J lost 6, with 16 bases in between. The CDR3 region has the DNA TGTGCCAGCTCACCAGGTGCCCGGGGACGGGCCGGGGAGCTGTTTTTT. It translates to CASSPGARGRAGELFF. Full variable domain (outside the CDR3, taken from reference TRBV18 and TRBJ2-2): NAGVMQNPRHLVRRRGQEARLRCSPMKGHSHVYWYRQLPEEGLKFMVYLQKENIIDESGMPKERFSAEFPKEGPSILRIQQVVRGDSAAYFCASSPGARGRAGELFFGEGSRLTVL.

CDR3 DNA: TGTGCTAGTGGTTCGTTCCAGACTAGCGCGTACCAAGAGACCCAGTACTTC. Its translation is CASGSFQTSAYQETQYF. The J gene is TRBJ2-5, the V gene TRBV12-5; 8 nucleotides match TRBD2. Germline V gives CDR1 LGHNT, CDR2 FRNRAP. The CDR3 contains 17 residues. Germline trimming cut 4 bases from V and 0 bases from J; bases unmatched to any gene: 10.

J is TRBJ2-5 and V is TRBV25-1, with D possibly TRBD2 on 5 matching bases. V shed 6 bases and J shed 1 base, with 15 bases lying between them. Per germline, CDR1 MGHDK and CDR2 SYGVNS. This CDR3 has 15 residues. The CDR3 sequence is CASSTAGVPQETQYF. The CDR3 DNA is TGTGCCAGCAGCACGGCCGGGGTCCCCCAAGAGACCCAGTACTTC.

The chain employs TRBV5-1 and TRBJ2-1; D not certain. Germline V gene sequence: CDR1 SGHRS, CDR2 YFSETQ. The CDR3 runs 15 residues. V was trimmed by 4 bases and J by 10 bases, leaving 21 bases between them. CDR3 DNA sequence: TGCGCCAGCAGCGGGTCCGCCCCGACAATAGAGGAGCAGTTCTTC. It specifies CASSGSAPTIEEQFF.

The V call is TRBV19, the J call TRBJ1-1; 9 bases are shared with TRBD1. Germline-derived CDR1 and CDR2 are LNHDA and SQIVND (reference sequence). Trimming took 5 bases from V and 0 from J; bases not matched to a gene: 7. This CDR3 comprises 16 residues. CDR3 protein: CASSDPGQGMNTEAFF. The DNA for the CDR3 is TGTGCCAGTAGTGACCCGGGACAGGGAATGAACACTGAAGCTTTCTTT.

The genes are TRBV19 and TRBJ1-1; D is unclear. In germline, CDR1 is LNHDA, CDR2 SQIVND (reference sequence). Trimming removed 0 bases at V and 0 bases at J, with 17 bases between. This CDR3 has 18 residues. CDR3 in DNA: TGTGCCAGTAGTATAGATCTTGGCAGAGCCCTCGTGAACACTGAAGCTTTCTTT. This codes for CASSIDLGRALVNTEAFF. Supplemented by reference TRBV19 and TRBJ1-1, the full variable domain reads DGGITQSPKYLFRKEGQNVTLSCEQNLNHDAMYWYRQDPGQGLRLIYYSQIVNDFQKGDIAEGYSVSREKKESFPLTVTSAQKNPTAFYLCASSIDLGRALVNTEAFFGQGTRLTVV.

CDR3 DNA: TGTGCCAGCAGCCGGGGTCCCACAGATACGCAGTATTTT. Protein sequence: CASSRGPTDTQYF. The chain has TRBV5-8 and TRBJ2-3, with D tentatively TRBD2 (5 bases). Per the germline V gene, CDR1 is SGHTS and CDR2 is YDEGEE. The germline V and J ends were trimmed by 4 bases and 2 bases, with 8 bases remaining between them. The CDR3 spans 13 residues. The full variable domain, rest sourced from reference TRBV5-8 and TRBJ2-3, is EAGVTQSPTHLIKTRGQQATLRCSPISGHTSVYWYQQALGLGLQFLLWYDEGEERNRGNFPPRFSGRQFPNYSSELNVNALELEDSALYLCASSRGPTDTQYFGPGTRLTVL.

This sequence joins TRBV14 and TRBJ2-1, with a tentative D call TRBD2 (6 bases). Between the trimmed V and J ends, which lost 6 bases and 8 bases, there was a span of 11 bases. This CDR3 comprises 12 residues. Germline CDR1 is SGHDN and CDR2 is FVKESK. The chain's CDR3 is CASSGGRHEQFF. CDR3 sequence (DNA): TGTGCCAGCAGTGGAGGGCGGCATGAGCAGTTCTTC. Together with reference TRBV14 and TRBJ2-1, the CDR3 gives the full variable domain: EAGVTQFPSHSVIEKGQTVTLRCDPISGHDNLYWYRRVMGKEIKFLLHFVKESKQDESGMPNNRFLAERTGGTYSTLKVQPAELEDSGVYFCASSGGRHEQFFGPGTRLTVL.